Presented here are 6 T cell receptor beta chains from one specimen sequenced in a study of T cell changes during pregnancy in multiple sclerosis. The table came from immunoSEQ multiplex PCR; TCRdb's copy has only in-frame clones and leaves some out. The data contain over 45,000 clones, over 90% of them seen just once; the ten biggest clones take up less than 3.5%. The sample in question was CD8+ T cells from peripheral blood mononuclear cells, obtained in the third trimester of pregnancy. These receptors were collected from a female donor with multiple sclerosis, enrolled in a pregnancy study.

This sequence joins TRBV27 and TRBJ2-7; 7 bases align to TRBD1. The germline V gene has CDR1 MNHEY and CDR2 SMNVEV (reference sequence). The V gene end was trimmed by 2 bases and the J gene end by 4 bases; junction bases not matched to a gene: 2. The CDR3 is made up of 13 amino acids. The chain's CDR3 is CASSLGTEYEQYF. The CDR3 DNA is TGTGCCAGCAGTTTAGGGACAGAATACGAGCAGTACTTC.

The chain is built from TRBV10-2 and TRBJ2-2, with D maybe TRBD1 (8 bases). Germline values: CDR1 WSHSY, CDR2 SAAADI. This CDR3 is 15 amino acids long. Trimming left V 5 bases short and J 5 bases short, with 15 bases between. The CDR3 DNA follows: TGCGCCAGCAGTTTCACAGGGGGAGGGACCGGGGAGCTGTTTTTT. Its translation is CASSFTGGGTGELFF.

This clone was recorded once. The V and J genes are TRBV27 and TRBJ2-7, with 10 positions matching TRBD2. The germline CDR1 and CDR2 sequences are MNHEY and SMNVEV (reference sequence). The CDR3 sequence is 16 residues long. V lost 0 bases to trimming and J lost 1 base; unmatched junction nucleotides: 3. The CDR3 protein is CASSLSSGLASYEQYF. In DNA, the CDR3 is TGTGCCAGCAGTTTATCATCGGGACTAGCGTCCTACGAGCAGTACTTC.

The chain combines TRBV28 with TRBJ2-5; 9 bases map to TRBD2. The CDR3 spans 13 residues. Germline CDR1 is MDHEN and CDR2 is SYDVKM. The J segment lost 5 bases and the V segment lost 3 bases, leaving 1 base of the junction unmatched. CDR3 nucleotide sequence: TGTGCCAGCAGTTTCGCGGGGGGGGAGACCCAGTACTTC. Translating it yields CASSFAGGETQYF.

The chain combines TRBV6-1 with TRBJ2-7, with 7 bases aligning to TRBD2. The J segment lost 6 bases and the V segment lost 7 bases, leaving 9 bases of the junction unmatched. There are 13 residues in the CDR3. Germline loops: CDR1 MNHNS, CDR2 SASEGT. The CDR3 reads CASTKRDILEQYF. CDR3 in DNA: TGTGCCAGCACGAAGCGGGATATCCTCGAGCAGTACTTC.

The chain recombines TRBV30 with TRBJ2-5; weak D call: TRBD2 (5 bases). Germline V gene data show CDR1 as GTSNPN and CDR2 as SVGIG (reference sequence). V lost 0 bases, J lost 2 bases, and 13 bases lay in between. The CDR3 has 15 residues. CDR3 region: CAWSVLLDLQETQYF. In DNA form, the CDR3 reads TGTGCCTGGAGTGTACTTCTGGACTTACAAGAGACCCAGTACTTC.